A selection of T cell receptor beta chains follows, all from one sample in a study of blood T cell repertoires in COVID-19. Clones were sequenced by immunoSEQ multiplex PCR, and TCRdb holds only the in-frame ones, with some missing. The sample has 84,000 or so clones, approximately 80% seen once; the top ten hold 40% to 60%. Sequences were obtained from peripheral blood. These receptors were obtained from a human donor in a cohort sampled during active COVID-19. The CDR3 runs from the conserved cysteine through the conserved F or W. The D gene is left open where the match is weak. Expanded clones get a size class; other rows say once, few or many, or leave the size out.

d_call: TRBD2
j_call: TRBJ2-5
v_call: TRBV11-3
clone_size: few
cdr3_aa: CASSLSGKETQYF
cdr3_nt: TGTGCCAGCAGCTTAAGCGGGAAAGAGACCCAGTACTTC

d_call: -
j_call: TRBJ2-1
v_call: TRBV11-2
clone_size: -
cdr3_aa: CASSLGAGRGGGSEQFF
cdr3_nt: TGTGCCAGCAGCTTAGGAGCTGGGCGGGGAGGGGGTAGTGAGCAGTTCTTC

d_call: -
j_call: TRBJ2-7
v_call: TRBV10-2
clone_size: -
cdr3_aa: CASRGGSSYEQYF
cdr3_nt: TGCGCCAGCAGAGGGGGTAGCTCCTACGAGCAGTACTTC

d_call: -
j_call: TRBJ2-2
v_call: TRBV28
clone_size: -
cdr3_aa: CASLAGSGTGELFF
cdr3_nt: TGTGCCAGCTTGGCGGGATCGGGGACCGGGGAGCTGTTTTTT

d_call: TRBD2
j_call: TRBJ2-1
v_call: TRBV4-2
clone_size: -
cdr3_aa: CASSQEPDSGSPYNEQFF
cdr3_nt: TGTGCCAGCAGCCAAGAACCGGATAGCGGGAGCCCCTACAATGAGCAGTTCTTC

d_call: -
j_call: TRBJ1-3
v_call: TRBV7-2
clone_size: -
cdr3_aa: CASSYWGVGGNTIYF
cdr3_nt: TGTGCCAGCAGCTATTGGGGGGTCGGGGGAAACACCATATATTTT

d_call: TRBD2
j_call: TRBJ2-1
v_call: TRBV2
clone_size: few
cdr3_aa: CASSEGGLAGGAYNEQFF
cdr3_nt: TGTGCCAGCAGTGAGGGTGGGCTAGCGGGAGGGGCATACAATGAGCAGTTCTTC

d_call: TRBD2
j_call: TRBJ2-3
v_call: TRBV5-1
clone_size: -
cdr3_aa: CASSFTGTIIDTQYF
cdr3_nt: TGCGCCAGCAGCTTCACCGGGACTATCATAGATACGCAGTATTTT

d_call: TRBD2
j_call: TRBJ2-1
v_call: TRBV19
clone_size: -
cdr3_aa: CASSRLARVSYNEQFF
cdr3_nt: TGTGCCAGTAGTAGACTAGCGAGAGTCTCCTACAATGAGCAGTTCTTC

d_call: TRBD2
j_call: TRBJ2-5
v_call: TRBV4-2
clone_size: -
cdr3_aa: CASSLMQREQETQYF
cdr3_nt: TGTGCCAGCAGCCTGATGCAGCGGGAGCAAGAGACCCAGTACTTC

d_call: -
j_call: TRBJ2-7
v_call: TRBV5-1
clone_size: -
cdr3_aa: CASSVDRTRSDEQYF
cdr3_nt: TGCGCCAGCAGCGTAGACAGGACCCGGAGCGACGAGCAGTACTTC

d_call: -
j_call: TRBJ1-1
v_call: TRBV19
clone_size: -
cdr3_aa: CASRVETEAFF
cdr3_nt: TGTGCCAGTAGGGTAGAGACTGAAGCTTTCTTT

d_call: -
j_call: TRBJ2-5
v_call: TRBV28
clone_size: -
cdr3_aa: CASDRGGETQYF
cdr3_nt: TGTGCCAGCGATAGAGGGGGAGAGACCCAGTACTTC

d_call: -
j_call: TRBJ2-3
v_call: TRBV5-6
clone_size: -
cdr3_aa: CASSSPGVTDTQYF
cdr3_nt: TGTGCCAGCAGCTCCCCCGGGGTAACAGATACGCAGTATTTT

d_call: -
j_call: TRBJ2-5
v_call: TRBV4-1
clone_size: -
cdr3_aa: CASSQGGQGRGETQYF
cdr3_nt: TGCGCCAGCAGCCAAGGTGGCCAGGGGCGTGGCGAGACCCAGTACTTC

d_call: TRBD2
j_call: TRBJ2-7
v_call: TRBV7-2
clone_size: -
cdr3_aa: CASSPLGGRAYEQYF
cdr3_nt: TGTGCCAGCAGCCCACTAGGTGGGAGGGCGTACGAGCAGTACTTC

d_call: TRBD2
j_call: TRBJ2-7
v_call: TRBV9
clone_size: -
cdr3_aa: CASSVGGSTYEQYF
cdr3_nt: TGTGCCAGCAGCGTCGGCGGGAGTACGTACGAGCAGTACTTC

d_call: TRBD1
j_call: TRBJ2-7
v_call: TRBV5-1
clone_size: -
cdr3_aa: CASSLSGTGLNGVPYEQYF
cdr3_nt: TGCGCCAGCAGCTTGTCGGGGACAGGGCTAAACGGGGTCCCCTACGAGCAGTACTTC

d_call: TRBD2
j_call: TRBJ2-3
v_call: TRBV7-2
clone_size: -
cdr3_aa: CASSPGGLADTDTQYF
cdr3_nt: TGTGCCAGCAGCCCAGGTGGCCTAGCGGACACAGATACGCAGTATTTT

d_call: -
j_call: TRBJ2-5
v_call: TRBV18
clone_size: -
cdr3_aa: CASSLRTSSQETQYF
cdr3_nt: TGTGCCAGCTCACTAAGGACATCCTCCCAAGAGACCCAGTACTTC